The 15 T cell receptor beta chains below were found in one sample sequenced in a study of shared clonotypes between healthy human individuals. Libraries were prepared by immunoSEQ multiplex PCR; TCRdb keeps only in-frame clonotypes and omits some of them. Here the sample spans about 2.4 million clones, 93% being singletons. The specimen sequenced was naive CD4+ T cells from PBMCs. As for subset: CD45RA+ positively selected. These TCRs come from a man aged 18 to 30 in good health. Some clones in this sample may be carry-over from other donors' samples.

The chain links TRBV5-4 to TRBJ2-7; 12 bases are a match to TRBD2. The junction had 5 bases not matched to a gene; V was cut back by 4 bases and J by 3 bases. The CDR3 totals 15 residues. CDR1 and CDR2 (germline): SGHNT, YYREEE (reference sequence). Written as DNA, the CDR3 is TGTGCCAGCAGCGTGACTAGCGGGAGCTTCTACGAGCAGTACTTC. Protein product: CASSVTSGSFYEQYF.

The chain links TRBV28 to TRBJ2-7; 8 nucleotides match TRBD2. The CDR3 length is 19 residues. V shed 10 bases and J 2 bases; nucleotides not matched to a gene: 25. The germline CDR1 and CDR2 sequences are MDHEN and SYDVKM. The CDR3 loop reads CAILAPPYSGKGGTYEQYF. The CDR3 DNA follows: TGTGCCATCCTCGCACCCCCCTATAGCGGGAAAGGGGGAACCTACGAGCAGTACTTC.

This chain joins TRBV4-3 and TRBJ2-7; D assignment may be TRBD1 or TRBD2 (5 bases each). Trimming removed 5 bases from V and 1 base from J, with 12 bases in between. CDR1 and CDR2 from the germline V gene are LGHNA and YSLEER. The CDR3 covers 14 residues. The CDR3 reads CASSKRDGSYEQYF. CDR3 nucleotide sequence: TGCGCCAGCAGCAAACGGGACGGATCCTACGAGCAGTACTTC.

The CDR3 protein is CASSEGDSTIYEQYF. The CDR3 DNA sequence: TGTGCCAGCTCCGAGGGGGACAGTACGATCTACGAGCAGTACTTC. The chain has TRBV18 and TRBJ2-7; the match to TRBD1 covers 7 bases. The germline V gene encodes CDR1 KGHSH and CDR2 LQKENI. With 6 bases clipped from V and 3 bases from J, the junction kept 11 bases outside the gene matches. The CDR3 loop spans 15 amino acids.

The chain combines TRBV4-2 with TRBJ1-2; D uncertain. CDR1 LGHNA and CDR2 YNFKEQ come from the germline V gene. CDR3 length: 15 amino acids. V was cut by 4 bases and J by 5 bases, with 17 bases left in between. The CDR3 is CASSPDLAGRYGYTF. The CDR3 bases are TGTGCCAGCAGCCCCGACCTCGCAGGACGATATGGCTACACCTTC.

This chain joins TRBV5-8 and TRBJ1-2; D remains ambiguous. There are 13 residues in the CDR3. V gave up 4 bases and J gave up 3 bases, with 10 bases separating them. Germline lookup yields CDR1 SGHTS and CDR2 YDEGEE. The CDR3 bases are TGTGCCAGCAGCCTGACCCTTCACTATGGCTACACCTTC. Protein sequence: CASSLTLHYGYTF.

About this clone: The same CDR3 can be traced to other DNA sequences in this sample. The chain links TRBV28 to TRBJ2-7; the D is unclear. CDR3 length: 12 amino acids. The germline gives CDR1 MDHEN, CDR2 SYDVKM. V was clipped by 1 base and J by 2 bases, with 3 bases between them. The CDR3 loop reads CASSLLTYEQYF. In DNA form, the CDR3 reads TGTGCCAGCAGTTTATTAACCTACGAGCAGTACTTC.

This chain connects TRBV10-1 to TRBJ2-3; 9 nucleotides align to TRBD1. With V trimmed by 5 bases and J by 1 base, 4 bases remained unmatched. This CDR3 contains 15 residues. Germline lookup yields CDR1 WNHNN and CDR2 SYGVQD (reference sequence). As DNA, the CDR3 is TGCGCCAGCAGTCCGAGGACAGGGGGCACAGATACGCAGTATTTT. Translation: CASSPRTGGTDTQYF.

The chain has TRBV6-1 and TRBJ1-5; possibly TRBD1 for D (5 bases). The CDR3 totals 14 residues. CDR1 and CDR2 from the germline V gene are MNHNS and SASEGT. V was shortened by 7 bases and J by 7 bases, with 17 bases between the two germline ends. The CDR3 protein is CASTGRGRNQPQHF. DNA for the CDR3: TGTGCCAGCACCGGGAGGGGTCGGAACCAGCCCCAGCATTTT.

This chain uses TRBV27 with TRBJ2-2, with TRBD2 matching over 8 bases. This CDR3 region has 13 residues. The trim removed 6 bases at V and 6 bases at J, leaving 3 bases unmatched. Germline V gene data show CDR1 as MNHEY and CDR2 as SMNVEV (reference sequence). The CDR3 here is CASRTSGAGELFF. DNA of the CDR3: TGTGCCAGCAGAACTAGCGGTGCCGGGGAGCTGTTTTTT.

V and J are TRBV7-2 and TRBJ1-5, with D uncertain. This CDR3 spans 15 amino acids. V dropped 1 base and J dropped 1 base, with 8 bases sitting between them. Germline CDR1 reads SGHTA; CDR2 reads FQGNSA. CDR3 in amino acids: CASSLVGQSNQPQHF. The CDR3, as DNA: TGTGCCAGCAGCTTAGTTGGGCAAAGCAATCAGCCCCAGCATTTT.

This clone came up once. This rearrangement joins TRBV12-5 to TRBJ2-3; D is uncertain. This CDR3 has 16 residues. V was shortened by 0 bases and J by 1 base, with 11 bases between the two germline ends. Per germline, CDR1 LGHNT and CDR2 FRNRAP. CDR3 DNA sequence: TGTGCTAGTGGTTTGGTACTGGGTGGCGGCACAGATACGCAGTATTTT. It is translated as CASGLVLGGGTDTQYF.

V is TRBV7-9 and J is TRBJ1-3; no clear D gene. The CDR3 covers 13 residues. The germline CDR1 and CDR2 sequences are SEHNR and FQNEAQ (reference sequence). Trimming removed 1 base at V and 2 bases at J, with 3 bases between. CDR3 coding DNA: TGTGCCAGCAGCTTAGAAACTGGAAACACCATATATTTT. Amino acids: CASSLETGNTIYF.

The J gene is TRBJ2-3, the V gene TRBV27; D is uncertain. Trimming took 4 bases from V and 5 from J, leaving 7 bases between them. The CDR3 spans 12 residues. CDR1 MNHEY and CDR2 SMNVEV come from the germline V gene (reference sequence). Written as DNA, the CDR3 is TGTGCCAGCAGTTCCCTGGGAGATACGCAGTATTTT. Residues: CASSSLGDTQYF.

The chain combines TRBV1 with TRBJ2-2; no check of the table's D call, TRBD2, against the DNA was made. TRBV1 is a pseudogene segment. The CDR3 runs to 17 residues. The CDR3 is CTSSQRLGTSEDGELFF. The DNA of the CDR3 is TGCACCAGCAGCCAAAGGCTCGGGACTAGCGAAGACGGGGAGCTGTTTTTT.